One and the same sample provided the 28 T cell receptor beta chains below, sequenced in a study of CD8+CD57+ T cells in acquired aplastic anemia (dated by TCRdb to the late 2010s). Sequencer: Illumina HiSeq 2000. Profiling of TCR beta VDJ combinations and CDR3 sequences used genomic DNA as the template. In TCRdb, the public reads were trimmed at Q25 with fastp and aligned with MiXCR, with productive beta chains retained. Every entry covers one CDR3 protein and lists the most common genes and DNA from its rows. Within this sample are hundreds of thousands of distinct CDR3 sequences, with roughly 82% of them counted one time only. The ten largest make up approximately 40% of the sample. Flow cytometry had shown CD8+CD57+ cell expansion in the patients selected for sequencing. Sample: sorted CD4+, CD8+, or CD8+CD57+ T cells (not recorded which) from PBMCs. Receptors were obtained from a human donor with aplastic anemia.

Remarks on this clonotype: One end of the junction varies from germline; a read error may be responsible. The gene calls are TRBV10-1 and TRBJ2-2; weak D call: TRBD1 (6 bases). This CDR3 has 13 amino acids. CDR1 is WNHNN, CDR2 SYGVQD, per germline (reference sequence). In DNA form, the CDR3 reads TGCGCCACCTTGGCAGGGGACACCGAGGAGCTGTTTTTC. Its protein is CATLAGDTEELFF.

As to this clonotype: The CDR3 carries no conserved terminal phenylalanine or tryptophan, so it likely arises from a read error. The chain has TRBV15 and TRBJ1-6; TRBD1 agrees at 9 bases. CDR1 is LNHNV and CDR2 is YYDKDF in the germline V gene (reference sequence). The CDR3 is made up of 14 amino acids. V lost 10 bases and J lost 13; bases outside the gene matches: 14. Written as DNA, the CDR3 is TGTGCCAGCAGACTGACAGGGGGAAAAGAGCCCCTCCACCTT. Its protein product is CASRLTGGKEPLHL.

Regarding this clonotype: As the CDR3 is not closed by the conserved phenylalanine or tryptophan, this likely results from a read error. The DNA is left out, because the CDR3 cannot be placed on it with certainty; the CDR3 is given as TCRdb lists it. J is TRBJ1-1 and V is TRBV9. The germline gives CDR1 SGDLS, CDR2 YYNGEE. The CDR3 spans 13 residues, counting both ends. CDR3 region: CASSVKGRGEQSL.

This clonotype was seen only once. Because it lacks the conserved phenylalanine or tryptophan at the end, this CDR3 is likely a read error. The DNA is omitted, as the CDR3 cannot be located on it reliably, and the CDR3 follows TCRdb's listing. V is TRBV7-9 and J is TRBJ2-5; the D call in the table, TRBD2, was not verified against the DNA. The germline V gene encodes CDR1 SEHNR and CDR2 FQNEAQ (reference sequence). The CDR3 is 12 amino acids in total, end residues counted. CDR3 residues: CASICERSGESD.

The chain joins TRBV14 to TRBJ1-2; TRBD1 might be the D (5 bases). Trimming pared 8 bases from V and 5 bases from J, leaving 24 bases between. CDR1 SGHDN and CDR2 FVKESK come from the germline V gene. CDR3 length: 16 residues. The CDR3 nucleotides are TGTGCCAGCGGGGTCGGGAGCACAGGTACGCAGTATGGCTACACCTTC. It translates to CASGVGSTGTQYGYTF.

Note on this clonotype: A read error may produce the germline difference seen at one junction end. The CDR3 DNA follows: TGCGCCAGCAGCCACGCCGGACCAGATACGCAGTATTTT. Its protein is CASSHAGPDTQYF. V is TRBV11-3 and J is TRBJ2-3, with D hard to call. Germline V gene sequence: CDR1 SGHNT, CDR2 YENEEA. The CDR3 runs 13 residues.

This clonotype was seen just once. This chain connects TRBV7-9 to TRBJ1-1; maybe TRBD1 (6 bases). CDR1 is SEHNR and CDR2 is FQNEAQ in the germline V gene (reference sequence). The CDR3 has 15 residues. V shed 2 bases and J shed 11 bases, with 21 bases lying between them. CDR3 residues: CASSLQMTGGSGAFF. CDR3 in DNA: TGTGCCAGCAGCTTACAAATGACCGGGGGCAGTGGTGCTTTCTTT.

With regard to this clonotype: No conserved phenylalanine or tryptophan ends this CDR3, so it is likely a read error. Because the CDR3's place on the DNA is in doubt, the DNA is left out and the CDR3 is given as listed by TCRdb. The V and J genes are TRBV7-9 and TRBJ2-3; TRBD1, the table's D call, was not compared with the DNA. Germline lookup yields CDR1 SEHNR and CDR2 FQNEAQ (reference sequence). The CDR3 length is 13 residues, termini included. The CDR3 protein is CASSAGTGDPTDI.

This chain uses TRBV29-1 with TRBJ2-7; TRBD1 agrees at 9 bases. The V gene's germline CDR1 is SQVTM and CDR2 ANQGSEA. This CDR3 has 12 amino acids. Trimming at V came to 5 bases and at J to 3 bases, leaving 2 bases not matched to a gene. CDR3 sequence (DNA): TGCAGCGTTACGGGACAGGGCTACGAGCAGTACTTC. This encodes CSVTGQGYEQYF.

V usage is TRBV11-2 and J usage is TRBJ2-2; D possibly corresponds to TRBD1 (7 bases). Deletions cut 7 bases from V and 4 bases from J, with 19 bases between. Germline V gene data show CDR1 as SGHAT and CDR2 as FQNNGV. The CDR3 extends over 16 amino acids. The CDR3 is CASMRYGQGGTGELFF. CDR3 coding DNA: TGTGCCAGCATGCGTTACGGCCAGGGGGGCACCGGGGAGCTGTTTTTT. Drawing the rest from reference TRBV11-2 and TRBJ2-2, the complete variable domain is EAGVAQSPRYKIIEKRQSVAFWCNPISGHATLYWYQQILGQGPKLLIQFQNNGVVDDSQLPKDRFSAERLKGVDSTLKIQPAKLEDSAVYLCASMRYGQGGTGELFFGEGSRLTVL.

This chain joins TRBV5-5 and TRBJ2-7; 7 bases match TRBD2. Unmatched junction bases numbered 15, after V lost 3 bases and J lost 9 bases. CDR1 and CDR2 (germline): SGHKS, YYEKEE (reference sequence). The CDR3 spans 15 residues. The DNA for the CDR3 is TGTGCCAGCAGCTGGGGAGGGGTAGGCACAGATACGCAGTACGTC. This translates into CASSWGGVGTDTQYV.

This clonotype was observed once. A junction boundary mismatches the germline segment, possibly from a read error. The V and J genes are TRBV10-3 and TRBJ2-3; TRBD1 is a possible D gene (7 bases). The CDR3 runs to 16 residues. Looked up from germline, CDR1 is ENHRY and CDR2 is SYGVKD. CDR3 residues: CASSDYQGGSAPALWF. The CDR3 DNA follows: TGTGCCAGCAGTGACTACCAGGGGGGATCAGCCCCAGCATTGTGGTTT.

The chain combines TRBV5-6 with TRBJ2-1; D unresolved. V shed 1 base and J shed 6 bases, with 11 bases lying between them. CDR1 and CDR2 (germline): SGHDT, YYEEEE. CDR3 size: 14 residues. CDR3 residues: CASSLKREGNEQFF. In DNA, the CDR3 is TGTGCCAGCAGCTTGAAAAGGGAAGGCAATGAGCAGTTCTTC.

This clonotype was observed a single time. One junction end does not reproduce the germline sequence, and a read error may be involved. The chain uses TRBV7-9 and TRBJ1-6; no firm D call. The CDR3 is made up of 15 amino acids. Germline lookup yields CDR1 SEHNR and CDR2 FQNEAQ (reference sequence). This CDR3 reads CASSPRYRENSQLHF. The CDR3 coding sequence is TGCGCCAGCAGCCCTCGGTATCGGGAGAATTCGCAGCTCCACTTT.

A few counts support this clonotype. The J gene is TRBJ1-2, the V gene TRBV6-1; TRBD1 is a possible D gene (6 bases). The germline V gene has CDR1 MNHNS and CDR2 SASEGT. The CDR3 loop spans 15 amino acids. V lost 10 bases, J lost 3 bases, and 21 bases lay in between. CDR3 DNA sequence: TGTGCCATCACCGGGGGCGGGGGGCAGGACTATGGCTACACCTTC. It yields the protein CAITGGGGQDYGYTF.

The count of this clonotype is one. The chain employs TRBV5-1 and TRBJ2-2, with 10 bases fitting TRBD1. The CDR3 runs to 14 residues. The V segment lost 6 bases and the J segment 4 bases; nucleotides outside the gene matches: 3. CDR1 is SGHRS, CDR2 YFSETQ, per germline. CDR3 sequence reads: CASNDRGRTGELFF. The CDR3 DNA reads as TGCGCCAGCAATGACAGGGGGCGCACCGGGGAGCTGTTTTTT.

V gene TRBV11-2 combines with J gene TRBJ2-3, with D possibly matching TRBD1 (5 bases). The CDR3 is 14 amino acids. V was cut by 2 bases and J by 6 bases, with 12 bases left in between. Looked up from germline, CDR1 is SGHAT and CDR2 is FQNNGV. CDR3 residues: CASSLQGASDTQYF. CDR3 DNA: TGTGCCAGCAGCTTACAGGGTGCGTCCGATACGCAGTATTTT. The variable domain in full, completed from reference TRBV11-2 and TRBJ2-3, reads EAGVAQSPRYKIIEKRQSVAFWCNPISGHATLYWYQQILGQGPKLLIQFQNNGVVDDSQLPKDRFSAERLKGVDSTLKIQPAKLEDSAVYLCASSLQGASDTQYFGPGTRLTVL.

The chain is built from TRBV19 and TRBJ1-5; D gene uncertain. The ends were cut back, 1 base at V and 0 bases at J, with 4 bases in the middle. Germline values: CDR1 LNHDA, CDR2 SQIVND (reference sequence). CDR3 length equals 14 residues. As DNA, the CDR3 is TGTGCCAGTAGTATAGTTGGTAGCAATCAGCCCCAGCATTTT. Protein: CASSIVGSNQPQHF.

The chain combines TRBV10-3 with TRBJ2-3; D unclear. This CDR3 spans 14 amino acids. V dropped 0 bases and J dropped 7 bases, with 11 bases sitting between them. The germline gives CDR1 ENHRY, CDR2 SYGVKD. The CDR3, as DNA: TGTGCCATCAGTGAGTCGACGGTAAGGTATACGCAGTATTTT. This translates into CAISESTVRYTQYF.

A remark on this clonotype: A read error may produce the germline difference seen at one junction end. The V and J genes are TRBV7-9 and TRBJ2-5; perhaps TRBD2 as D (5 bases). Germline assignment: CDR1 SEHNR and CDR2 FQNEAQ (reference sequence). The CDR3 contains 14 residues. CDR3 amino acids: CATSGGSEQETTYF. The CDR3 DNA follows: TGTGCCACCAGCGGTGGCAGCGAACAAGAGACCACGTACTTC.

Worth noting for this clonotype: Sequence at one end of the junction differs from germline and may be a read error. The J gene is TRBJ1-5, the V gene TRBV9, with D possibly matching TRBD1 (6 bases). The germline V gene encodes CDR1 SGDLS and CDR2 YYNGEE. CDR3 length: 14 residues. The CDR3 reads CASSHEETGSIFDF. The CDR3 DNA reads TGTGCCAGCAGCCATGAAGAAACAGGGTCTATTTTCGATTTT.

In the case of this clonotype: One junction end disagrees with the germline gene, perhaps due to a read error. The V call is TRBV9, the J call TRBJ2-3; maybe TRBD1 (7 bases). Germline CDR1 is SGDLS and CDR2 is YYNGEE. The CDR3 has 14 amino acids. The CDR3, as DNA: TGTGCCAGCAGCGTAGGGGAACGACAGGGAGGACACAATTTT. Protein: CASSVGERQGGHNF.

The rearrangement uses TRBV29-1 and TRBJ2-1; the match to TRBD1 covers 10 bases. V dropped 6 bases and J dropped 5; count of bases not matched to a gene: 7. Germline CDR1 is SQVTM and CDR2 is ANQGSEA. The CDR3 runs 14 residues. The CDR3 sequence: CSVAGTGADNEQFF. In DNA, the CDR3 is TGCAGCGTCGCCGGGACAGGGGCGGACAATGAGCAGTTCTTC.

V and J are TRBV10-3 and TRBJ2-7; TRBD2 might be the D (6 bases). This CDR3 region has 17 residues. The V end was cut by 5 bases, the J end by 3 bases, with 23 bases between. Germline CDR1 ENHRY, CDR2 SYGVKD. The CDR3 here is CAISYSNRLANIYEQYF. Here the CDR3 DNA reads TGTGCCATCAGTTACTCGAATCGGCTAGCGAACATCTACGAGCAGTACTTC.

This clonotype was seen just once. A read error may produce the germline difference seen at one junction end. The V and J genes are TRBV2 and TRBJ2-7, with D possibly TRBD2 on 6 matching bases. Germline V lookup: CDR1 SNHLY, CDR2 FYNNEI. The CDR3 extends over 12 amino acids. CDR3 nucleotide sequence: TGTGCCAGCAGGCCATTTGCCCGGGGGTGGGCCTTC. This sequence encodes CASRPFARGWAF.

This clonotype appeared once. A read error may account for a junction end that differs from germline. The chain joins TRBV5-1 to TRBJ2-3; no definite D call. The CDR3 consists of 16 residues. Germline values: CDR1 SGHRS, CDR2 YFSETQ. The CDR3 region has the DNA TGTGCCAGCAGCCTCGAGAGAGACGAGCACACAGATACGCAGTATTTT. This codes for CASSLERDEHTDTQYF.

This clonotype was detected ten times or more. The chain links TRBV9 to TRBJ1-1; 9 positions agree with TRBD1. With 3 bases clipped from V and 1 base from J, the junction kept 1 base outside the gene matches. The germline V gene has CDR1 SGDLS and CDR2 YYNGEE. This CDR3 is 14 amino acids long. The DNA of the CDR3 is TGTGCCAGCAGCGGGGGACAGGGGAACACTGAAGCTTTCTTT. Amino acids: CASSGGQGNTEAFF.

The CDR3 nucleotides are TGCAGCGTTGAACTTGGGACAGGGAATGAAAAACTGTTTTTT. Protein product: CSVELGTGNEKLFF. The chain has TRBV29-1 and TRBJ1-4; 9 bases match TRBD1. V lost 2 bases and J lost 5; bases outside the gene matches: 3. Looked up from germline, CDR1 is SQVTM and CDR2 is ANQGSEA. The CDR3 has 14 amino acids. Drawing the rest from reference TRBV29-1 and TRBJ1-4, the complete variable domain is SAVISQKPSRDICQRGTSLTIQCQVDSQVTMMFWYRQQPGQSLTLIATANQGSEATYESGFVIDKFPISRPNLTFSTLTVSNMSPEDSSIYLCSVELGTGNEKLFFGSGTQLSVL.